This is a list of T cell receptor beta chains from one sample in a study of Ad26.COV2.S vaccination and SARS-CoV-2 variants. The method was immunoSEQ multiplex PCR; TCRdb's version includes in-frame clones alone and lacks a portion of them. The sample yields about 350,000 clones, about 90% seen once. Sequencing used peripheral blood, obtained after recovery from COVID-19. These receptors were obtained from a human donor who had recovered from COVID-19. Each CDR3 is given with its conserved first and last residue. The D gene is left open where the match is weak. Size is omitted from some rows. Given values are once, few, many or a class for expanded clones.

v_gene,abundance,j_gene,d_gene,CDR3aa,CDR3nt
TRBV5-1,-,TRBJ1-1,-,CASSTQRGDTEAFF,TGCGCCAGCTCTACCCAAAGAGGGGACACTGAAGCTTTCTTT
TRBV5-1,-,TRBJ2-7,-,CASSLASQDGYEQYF,TGCGCCAGCAGCTTGGCCTCCCAGGACGGCTACGAGCAGTACTTC
TRBV6-6,-,TRBJ2-5,TRBD1,CASSHRTGSTETQYF,TGTGCCAGCAGCCACCGGACAGGGAGCACAGAGACCCAGTACTTC
TRBV27,-,TRBJ1-5,-,CASSLEGINQPQHF,TGTGCCAGCAGTTTAGAGGGGATCAATCAGCCCCAGCATTTT
TRBV2,-,TRBJ2-7,-,CASSTTGKEQYF,TGTGCCAGCAGCACCACAGGGAAAGAGCAGTACTTC
TRBV5-4,-,TRBJ1-2,-,CASSSGTLKMGYTF,TGTGCCAGCAGCTCCGGGACCCTTAAAATGGGCTACACCTTC
TRBV5-6,once,TRBJ1-6,TRBD1,CASSTTGGDSPLHF,TGTGCCAGCAGCACTACAGGGGGTGATTCACCCCTCCACTTT
TRBV15,-,TRBJ1-2,-,CATSREAGVHGYTF,TGTGCCACCAGCAGGGAGGCAGGGGTTCATGGCTACACCTTC
TRBV3-1/TRBV3-2,-,TRBJ1-1,-,CASSQGFGNTEAFF,TGTGCCAGCAGCCAAGGTTTCGGGAACACTGAAGCTTTCTTT
TRBV29-1,once,TRBJ2-2,-,CSVVSTGELFF,TGCAGCGTCGTCAGTACCGGGGAGCTGTTTTTT
TRBV5-1,-,TRBJ1-3,TRBD1,CASSFGRGPPNSGNTIYF,TGCGCCAGCAGCTTCGGCAGGGGGCCCCCTAACTCTGGAAACACCATATATTTT
TRBV7-9,few,TRBJ2-2,TRBD2,CASSFLTSGWVNTGELFF,TGTGCCAGCAGCTTCTTGACTAGCGGGTGGGTGAACACCGGGGAGCTGTTTTTT
TRBV10-3,once,TRBJ1-1,-,CAISESLRPGTTEAFF,TGTGCCATCAGTGAGTCCCTCCGCCCAGGGACCACTGAAGCTTTCTTT
TRBV5-6,once,TRBJ1-1,-,CASSLGGRLNTEAFF,TGTGCCAGCAGCTTGGGCGGGCGGCTGAACACTGAAGCTTTCTTT
TRBV3-1/TRBV3-2,-,TRBJ1-4,-,CASSLRRSPNEKLFF,TGTGCCAGCAGCTTACGCAGGTCGCCTAATGAAAAACTGTTTTTT
TRBV19,-,TRBJ2-5,TRBD2,CASSIKRGGRGETQYF,TGTGCCAGTAGTATTAAGCGGGGGGGAAGAGGAGAGACCCAGTACTTC
TRBV6-6,-,TRBJ1-1,-,CASSYSMAVNTEAFF,TGTGCCAGCAGTTACTCGATGGCGGTGAACACTGAAGCTTTCTTT
TRBV5-4,-,TRBJ2-5,TRBD2,CASSLVGLAGEKTQYF,TGTGCCAGCAGCTTGGTAGGGCTAGCGGGAGAGAAGACCCAGTACTTC
TRBV5-6,-,TRBJ1-1,-,CASSWPGLPNTEAFF,TGTGCCAGCAGCTGGCCGGGACTGCCGAACACTGAAGCTTTCTTT
TRBV6-5,-,TRBJ1-5,-,CASSYDQNSNQPQHF,TGTGCCAGCAGTTACGACCAGAATAGCAATCAGCCCCAGCATTTT
TRBV5-1,-,TRBJ1-3,-,CASSEGAGNTIYF,TGCGCCAGCAGCGAGGGGGCTGGAAACACCATATATTTT
TRBV7-9,once,TRBJ2-2,-,CASSFRANTGELFF,TGTGCCAGCAGCTTTCGGGCGAACACCGGGGAGCTGTTTTTT
TRBV5-1,-,TRBJ2-4,-,CASSFGQTILAKNIQYF,TGCGCCAGCAGCTTTGGGCAGACTATACTAGCCAAAAACATTCAGTACTTC
TRBV27,-,TRBJ1-2,-,CASRAGPYGYTF,TGTGCCAGCAGGGCAGGGCCCTATGGCTACACCTTC
TRBV20-1,-,TRBJ1-2,-,CSVLGGSGYTF,TGCAGTGTTTTGGGGGGCTCGGGCTACACCTTC
TRBV27,-,TRBJ1-2,TRBD1,CASSLSPDRQDGYTF,TGTGCCAGCAGTTTATCGCCGGACAGGCAGGACGGCTACACCTTC
TRBV19,-,TRBJ1-2,-,CASSPEGRSGYTF,TGTGCCAGTAGTCCCGAGGGGCGGAGTGGCTACACCTTC
TRBV5-6,-,TRBJ2-7,-,CASSPGQTYEQYF,TGTGCCAGCAGCCCCGGACAGACCTACGAGCAGTACTTC
TRBV5-6,-,TRBJ2-7,-,CASSFETRGEQYF,TGTGCCAGCAGCTTTGAGACGCGAGGGGAGCAGTACTTC
TRBV27,-,TRBJ1-4,-,CASSPRWGSEKLFF,TGTGCCAGCAGTCCTCGTTGGGGAAGTGAAAAACTGTTTTTT
TRBV6-5,-,TRBJ1-1,-,CASSRQVGNTEAFF,TGTGCCAGCAGTAGACAGGTGGGGAACACTGAAGCTTTCTTT
TRBV5-6,-,TRBJ1-5,-,CASTSRGVNNQPQHF,TGTGCCAGCACCTCTCGAGGGGTAAACAATCAGCCCCAGCATTTT
TRBV10-1,-,TRBJ2-1,-,CASSVATAYNEQFF,TGCGCCAGCAGTGTAGCGACCGCCTACAATGAGCAGTTCTTC
TRBV2,once,TRBJ2-7,TRBD1,CASSDTTGGYHEQYF,TGTGCCAGCAGTGACACGACAGGGGGGTACCACGAGCAGTACTTC
TRBV6-5,-,TRBJ2-1,-,CASSYSGPHSYNEQFF,TGTGCCAGCAGTTACTCAGGGCCCCACTCCTACAATGAGCAGTTCTTC
TRBV19,-,TRBJ2-3,-,CASSIAPSGTQYF,TGTGCCAGTAGTATAGCCCCCTCAGGTACGCAGTATTTT
TRBV5-1,-,TRBJ2-3,TRBD2,CASSSGLAGGKESTDTQYF,TGCGCCAGCAGCTCGGGACTAGCGGGGGGGAAGGAGAGCACAGATACGCAGTATTTT
TRBV6-1,-,TRBJ1-2,-,CASSESMAGYGYTF,TGTGCCAGCAGTGAATCTATGGCCGGCTATGGCTACACCTTC
TRBV28,-,TRBJ2-7,-,CASSLWGGLAYF,TGTGCCAGCAGTTTATGGGGGGGTCTCGCGTACTTC
TRBV19,-,TRBJ1-6,-,CASTDQSSYNSPLHF,TGTGCCAGCACGGACCAGAGCTCCTATAATTCACCCCTCCACTTT
TRBV24-1,-,TRBJ2-7,TRBD1,CATEANRGRPYEQYF,TGTGCCACCGAAGCCAATAGGGGGCGTCCCTACGAGCAGTACTTC
TRBV5-4,-,TRBJ1-1,-,CASSETENTEAFF,TGTGCCAGCAGTGAAACGGAGAACACTGAAGCTTTCTTT
TRBV6-1,-,TRBJ1-3,-,CASSDPLGGGAEGNTIYF,TGTGCCAGCAGTGACCCCTTGGGGGGGGGCGCGGAAGGAAACACCATATATTTT
TRBV7-9,-,TRBJ2-5,-,CASSLGPGRMGETQYF,TGTGCCAGCAGCTTAGGCCCAGGGAGAATGGGAGAGACCCAGTACTTC
TRBV3-1/TRBV3-2,once,TRBJ2-7,TRBD1,CASSPPGQSYEQYF,TGTGCCAGCAGCCCGCCGGGACAGTCCTACGAGCAGTACTTC
TRBV13,-,TRBJ2-3,TRBD2,CASSQAGTSTDTQYF,TGTGCCAGCAGCCAAGCGGGGACTAGCACAGATACGCAGTATTTT
TRBV2,-,TRBJ2-5,-,CASSDLKGQETQYF,TGTGCCAGCAGTGATTTAAAAGGGCAAGAGACCCAGTACTTC
TRBV13,-,TRBJ2-1,-,CASSQRQFLFF,TGTGCCAGCAGCCAGCGACAGTTCCTGTTCTTC
TRBV29-1,-,TRBJ2-5,TRBD1,CSTSTGPETQYF,TGCAGCACATCGACAGGGCCGGAGACCCAGTACTTC
TRBV9,once,TRBJ2-2,TRBD2,CASRRGGNTGELFF,TGTGCCAGCAGGCGCGGGGGGAACACCGGGGAGCTGTTTTTT
TRBV6-5,-,TRBJ1-4,-,CASRGRQPINEKLFF,TGTGCCAGCAGGGGGCGACAGCCAATTAATGAAAAACTGTTTTTT
TRBV9,-,TRBJ1-6,-,CASSASLRSYNSPLHF,TGTGCCAGCAGCGCCTCGTTGAGATCCTATAATTCACCCCTCCACTTT
TRBV27,-,TRBJ1-4,-,CASSQVPGQGRREEKLFF,TGTGCCAGCAGTCAAGTCCCGGGACAAGGAAGAAGGGAGGAAAAACTGTTTTTT
TRBV5-5,few,TRBJ1-5,TRBD1,CASSLEGQGIQPQHF,TGTGCCAGCAGCTTGGAGGGACAGGGGATTCAGCCCCAGCATTTT
TRBV7-9,-,TRBJ2-5,TRBD1,CASSPGQDQETQYF,TGTGCCAGCAGTCCGGGACAGGACCAAGAGACCCAGTACTTC
TRBV13,-,TRBJ1-5,-,CASSLGLQPQHF,TGTGCCAGCAGCTTAGGACTCCAGCCCCAGCATTTT
TRBV11-2,-,TRBJ2-3,TRBD2,CASSLVGLAGFTDTQYF,TGTGCCAGCAGCTTAGTGGGACTAGCGGGTTTCACAGATACGCAGTATTTT
TRBV18,-,TRBJ1-4,-,CASSRQDEKLFF,TGTGCCAGCTCACGTCAGGATGAAAAACTGTTTTTT
TRBV7-3,-,TRBJ2-3,-,CASRPQGGSTDTQYF,TGTGCCAGCAGACCACAGGGAGGGTCCACAGATACGCAGTATTTT